What follows are 27 T cell receptor beta chains derived from one specimen sequenced in a study of CD8+CD57+ T cells in acquired aplastic anemia. TCR beta VDJ and CDR3 were profiled, and genomic DNA was the template. TCRdb re-derived calls from the reads in MiXCR, one entry per CDR3 protein. The table includes around 200,000 distinct CDR3 sequences, approximately 48% detected once. All patients picked for sequencing had shown, by flow cytometry, an expansion of CD8+CD57+ cells. The sequencing sample was made of sorted CD4+, CD8+, or CD8+CD57+ T cells (not recorded which) from PBMCs. The receptors stem from a human donor with aplastic anemia.

Ten or more counts support this clonotype. The chain joins TRBV19 to TRBJ1-1, with 9 bases identical to TRBD1. CDR1 and CDR2 from the germline V gene are LNHDA and SQIVND (reference sequence). The CDR3 is 16 residues long. With 10 bases clipped from V and 1 base from J, the junction kept 13 bases outside the gene matches. CDR3 sequence: CATKWTGDLPNTEAFF. The CDR3 DNA is TGTGCCACGAAATGGACAGGGGATCTTCCGAACACTGAAGCTTTCTTT.

This clonotype has a count of ten or more. The rearrangement links TRBV7-9 to TRBJ2-5; 8 bases line up with TRBD1. The CDR3 has 14 amino acids. With V trimmed by 4 bases and J by 2 bases, 3 bases remained unmatched. Germline loops: CDR1 SEHNR, CDR2 FQNEAQ (reference sequence). Here the CDR3 reads CASSSGQGQETQYF. The CDR3 region has the DNA TGTGCCAGCAGCTCCGGACAGGGACAAGAGACCCAGTACTTC.

With respect to this clonotype: A junction boundary mismatches the germline segment, possibly from a read error. The chain couples TRBV5-4 to TRBJ1-1, with D possibly matching TRBD1 (6 bases). There are 16 residues in the CDR3. The V gene's germline CDR1 is SGHNT and CDR2 YYREEE (reference sequence). CDR3 region: CATSLGDKLTNTEAFF. The DNA of the CDR3 is TGTGCCACCAGCTTGGGGGACAAATTAACGAACACTGAAGCTTTCTTT.

The rearrangement joins TRBV7-9 to TRBJ2-5; 8 bases map to TRBD2. V shed 4 bases, J shed 10 bases, and the junction held 11 bases outside the gene matches. Germline V gives CDR1 SEHNR, CDR2 FQNEAQ (reference sequence). The CDR3 is 14 amino acids. In DNA, the CDR3 is TGTGCCAGCAGCTCCGGGGGGGGAGGGGCCAACCAGTACTTC. It is translated as CASSSGGGGANQYF.

Written as DNA, the CDR3 is TGTGCCACTGCGTTCCGCGGAGCAGGGGAGCTGTTTTTT. Translation gives CATAFRGAGELFF. The genes are TRBV2 and TRBJ2-2; D gene ambiguous. The CDR3 is 13 amino acids. From germline, CDR1 is SNHLY and CDR2 FYNNEI. V was pared by 10 bases and J by 8 bases, with 17 bases between.

On this clonotype: This may stem from a read error, because a much larger clone lies one nucleotide away. The rearrangement joins TRBV28 to TRBJ2-7; D is possibly TRBD1 (5 bases). Germline lookup yields CDR1 MDHEN and CDR2 SYDVKM. The CDR3 is made up of 14 amino acids. The CDR3 coding sequence is TGTGGCAGCCAACCCGCCTTGGACACCTACGAGCAGTACTTC. Translating it yields CGSQPALDTYEQYF.

In this sample, this clonotype turned up many times. The chain links TRBV24-1 to TRBJ2-7, with 7 bases lining up with TRBD1. CDR1 and CDR2 from the germline V gene are KGHDR and SFDVKD. V dropped 4 bases and J dropped 0; count of bases not matched to a gene: 5. CDR3 length: 15 amino acids. CDR3 sequence (DNA): TGTGCCACCAGTGACGGACAGGCTAGCTCCTACGAGCAGTACTTC. This sequence encodes CATSDGQASSYEQYF.

This clonotype was recorded at least ten times. This chain connects TRBV7-9 to TRBJ2-7; 8 positions agree with TRBD2. From germline, CDR1 is SEHNR and CDR2 FQNEAQ (reference sequence). V was pared by 0 bases and J by 5 bases, with 6 bases of the junction left unmatched. The CDR3 length is 15 residues. In DNA form, the CDR3 reads TGTGCCAGCAGCTTAGCATCCGGGAGGGTTAACGAGCAGTACTTC. Translating it yields CASSLASGRVNEQYF. Full variable domain (remainder filled in from reference TRBV7-9 and TRBJ2-7): DTGVSQNPRHKITKRGQNVTFRCDPISEHNRLYWYRQTLGQGPEFLTYFQNEAQLEKSRLLSDRFSAERPKGSFSTLEIQRTEQGDSAMYLCASSLASGRVNEQYFGPGTRLTVT.

The sample holds many counts of this clonotype. This chain connects TRBV7-2 to TRBJ1-1; D ambiguous. The germline V gene has CDR1 SGHTA and CDR2 FQGNSA. CDR3 length: 12 amino acids. Deletions cut 5 bases from V and 0 bases from J, with 4 bases between. CDR3 loop: CASSVMNTEAFF. CDR3 in DNA: TGTGCCAGCAGCGTTATGAACACTGAAGCTTTCTTT.

This clonotype was detected ten times or more. V usage is TRBV20-1 and J usage is TRBJ2-3, with 9 bases identical to TRBD2. The CDR3 is 15 amino acids. CDR1 is DFQATT and CDR2 is SNEGSKA in the germline V gene (reference sequence). The V and J ends lost 5 bases and 1 base, in that order; junction bases with no gene match: 7. The CDR3 spells CSAEIAGVGTDTQYF. The CDR3 DNA reads as TGCAGTGCTGAGATAGCGGGAGTGGGCACAGATACGCAGTATTTT.

The chain employs TRBV29-1 and TRBJ2-2, with a tentative D call TRBD1 (5 bases). Trimming removed 6 bases at V and 0 bases at J, with 8 bases between. The CDR3 is 13 amino acids. Germline values: CDR1 SQVTM, CDR2 ANQGSEA. The CDR3: CSVSRANTGELFF. CDR3 nucleotide sequence: TGCAGCGTCAGCAGGGCGAACACCGGGGAGCTGTTTTTT.

This clonotype was recorded a few times. The V gene is TRBV18, the J gene TRBJ2-1; D gene unclear. Trimming left V 4 bases short and J 8 bases short, with 18 bases between. Germline CDR1 is KGHSH and CDR2 is LQKENI. The CDR3 consists of 15 residues. The CDR3 bases are TGTGCCAGCTCACAGTTCCCGGGCTCCAGTGATGAGCAGTTCTTC. Protein sequence: CASSQFPGSSDEQFF.

This clonotype was seen ten or more times. The chain combines TRBV7-2 with TRBJ2-1, with D unclear. V lost 5 bases and J lost 6, with 8 bases in between. The CDR3 contains 12 residues. Germline CDR1 SGHTA, CDR2 FQGNSA. For the CDR3, the DNA is TGTGCCAGCAGCCCCTCTTTCAATGAGCAGTTCTTC. Residues: CASSPSFNEQFF. The entire variable domain, with the rest obtained from reference TRBV7-2 and TRBJ2-1, is as follows: GAGVSQSPSNKVTEKGKDVELRCDPISGHTALYWYRQSLGQGLEFLIYFQGNSAPDKSGLPSDRFSAERTGGSVSTLTIQRTQQEDSAVYLCASSPSFNEQFFGPGTRLTVL.

J is TRBJ1-6 and V is TRBV19, with D perhaps matching TRBD1 (6 bases). Trimming left V 5 bases short and J 7 bases short, with 9 bases between. The CDR3 is 13 residues long. Per the germline V gene, CDR1 is LNHDA and CDR2 is SQIVND (reference sequence). CDR3 bases: TGTGCCAGTAGTGGCCAGGGGAATTCACCCCTCCACTTT. Protein sequence: CASSGQGNSPLHF.

The chain recombines TRBV2 with TRBJ1-5; no clear D gene. Germline assignment: CDR1 SNHLY and CDR2 FYNNEI. V gave up 3 bases and J gave up 0 bases, with 9 bases separating them. The CDR3 consists of 15 residues. The CDR3 DNA reads TGTGCCAGCAGTGAGGGCAGTTTTAGCAATCAGCCCCAGCATTTT. Its protein product is CASSEGSFSNQPQHF.

Of note for this clonotype: One junction end disagrees with the germline gene, perhaps due to a read error. This chain uses TRBV7-7 with TRBJ2-5; TRBD2 might be the D (5 bases). The length of the CDR3 is 15 residues. The germline gives CDR1 SSHAT, CDR2 FNYEAQ (reference sequence). The CDR3 nucleotides are TGTGCTAGCAGCTTAGATGGACTGGGCCAAGAGACCCAGTACTTC. Translation: CASSLDGLGQETQYF.

For this clonotype: A much more abundant neighbour one base away suggests this may be a read error. This chain connects TRBV5-4 to TRBJ2-7, with 11 bases that match TRBD2. Germline CDR1 reads SGHNT; CDR2 reads YYREEE (reference sequence). The CDR3 covers 13 residues. With V trimmed by 5 bases and J by 7 bases, 5 bases remained unmatched. CDR3 amino acids: CASRRASGGEQYF. The CDR3, as DNA: TGTGCCAGCAGGAGGGCTAGCGGGGGGGAGCAGTACTTC.

There are many counts of this clonotype. This sequence joins TRBV9 and TRBJ2-1, with D unresolved. Germline V gene data show CDR1 as SGDLS and CDR2 as YYNGEE. V gave up 1 base and J gave up 4 bases, with 9 bases separating them. The CDR3 loop spans 14 amino acids. The CDR3 nucleotides are TGTGCCAGCAGCGTACGTCCCGGTTACAATGAGCAGTTCTTC. Translating gives CASSVRPGYNEQFF.

This clonotype was counted once. The genes are TRBV25-1 and TRBJ2-6; TRBD1 matches at 10 bases. CDR3 length: 18 amino acids. V was clipped by 7 bases and J by 4 bases; unmatched bases: 13. Germline loops: CDR1 MGHDK, CDR2 SYGVNS. The CDR3 region has the DNA TGTGCCAGCATCCCTCACGGGGACAGGGGTTCGGGGGCCAACGTCCTGACTTTC. It codes for CASIPHGDRGSGANVLTF.

This chain joins TRBV9 and TRBJ1-2; 7 positions match TRBD1. The CDR3 is 14 amino acids. In germline, CDR1 is SGDLS, CDR2 YYNGEE. Trimming cost V 0 bases and J 3 bases; bases outside gene matches: 2. The CDR3 DNA reads as TGTGCCAGCAGCGTAGGAGGGGGCCACTATGGCTACACCTTC. Protein sequence: CASSVGGGHYGYTF.

This chain links TRBV9 with TRBJ2-7; 9 bases fit TRBD1. The germline CDR1 and CDR2 sequences are SGDLS and YYNGEE. The V and J ends lost 3 bases and 5 bases, in that order; junction bases with no gene match: 9. This CDR3 region has 15 residues. The CDR3 bases are TGTGCCAGCAGCGCCCCGGGACAGGGTGGCAACGAGCAGTACTTC. Its protein is CASSAPGQGGNEQYF.

As for this clonotype: This may stem from a read error, because a much larger clone lies one nucleotide away. The chain joins TRBV6-5 to TRBJ1-5; TRBD1 is a possible D gene (6 bases). This CDR3 has 15 amino acids. Per the germline V gene, CDR1 is MNHEY and CDR2 is SVGAGI. Written as DNA, the CDR3 is TGTGCCGGCAGTTGGTCGGGGGGCCCCAATCAGCCCCAGCATTTT. It is translated as CAGSWSGGPNQPQHF.

Points on this clonotype: This is likely a read error, given that the CDR3 carries no conserved phenylalanine or tryptophan at its end. The chain recombines TRBV7-2 with TRBJ2-7, with unresolved D. The germline CDR1 and CDR2 sequences are SGHTA and FQGNSA. Trimming pared 6 bases from V and 9 bases from J, leaving 21 bases between. The length of the CDR3 is 14 residues. CDR3 loop: CASSYSTQVLRQYL. CDR3 sequence (DNA): TGTGCCAGCAGTTACTCGACCCAGGTCCTTCGGCAGTACCTC.

V is TRBV19 and J is TRBJ1-5; 8 positions agree with TRBD1. This CDR3 spans 14 amino acids. Germline CDR1 LNHDA, CDR2 SQIVND (reference sequence). J lost 3 bases, V lost 8 bases, and 6 bases had no gene match. The CDR3 protein is CASYGQGLNQPQHF. As DNA, the CDR3 is TGTGCCAGTTATGGACAGGGCCTCAATCAGCCCCAGCATTTT. Full variable domain (outside the CDR3, taken from reference TRBV19 and TRBJ1-5): DGGITQSPKYLFRKEGQNVTLSCEQNLNHDAMYWYRQDPGQGLRLIYYSQIVNDFQKGDIAEGYSVSREKKESFPLTVTSAQKNPTAFYLCASYGQGLNQPQHFGDGTRLSIL.

A note on this clonotype: Since the CDR3 does not end with the conserved phenylalanine or tryptophan, this likely comes from a read error. The V gene is TRBV24-1, the J gene TRBJ2-7, with D possibly being TRBD1 (6 bases). V lost 4 bases, J lost 8 bases, and 11 bases lay in between. CDR1 and CDR2 from the germline V gene are KGHDR and SFDVKD. The CDR3 is 12 amino acids. CDR3 DNA sequence: TGTGCCACCAGTGACCCTGGACAGAAGCAGTACTCC. Amino acid sequence: CATSDPGQKQYS.

This rearrangement joins TRBV6-6 to TRBJ2-3; D is ambiguous. The CDR3 totals 12 residues. V lost 4 bases to trimming and J lost 4 bases, with 6 bases between them. The germline V gene encodes CDR1 MNHNY and CDR2 SVGAGI (reference sequence). The CDR3 sequence: CASSFWADTQYF. The DNA for the CDR3 is TGTGCCAGCAGTTTTTGGGCAGATACGCAGTATTTT.

This clonotype showed up many times. This chain joins TRBV7-3 and TRBJ1-1, with 9 bases identical to TRBD1. CDR1 and CDR2 from the germline V gene are SGHTA and FQGTGA. The CDR3 is 16 amino acids. Trimming took 4 bases from V and 8 from J; bases not matched to a gene: 14. DNA of the CDR3: TGTGCCAGCAGCTCTCGACCTAACAGGGGGCATTTCGAAGCTTTCTTT. Its protein product is CASSSRPNRGHFEAFF.